These 32 T cell receptor beta chains originate from one sample sequenced in a study of OX40 agonist ivuxolimab in advanced cancers. Libraries were prepared by immunoSEQ multiplex PCR; TCRdb keeps only in-frame clonotypes and omits some of them. The sample records about 82,000 clones, roughly 85% being singletons. The sequences come from CD4+ or CD8+ T cells sorted from blood, collected in a trial of the OX40 agonist ivuxolimab. The receptors originated from an adult with an advanced solid tumor such as melanoma, head and neck, liver or kidney cancer.

This chain connects TRBV19 to TRBJ2-7, with D tentatively TRBD2 (6 bases). V was cut by 5 bases and J by 4 bases, with 12 bases left in between. CDR3 length: 13 residues. Looked up from germline, CDR1 is LNHDA and CDR2 is SQIVND (reference sequence). CDR3: CASSRPGRYEQYF. In DNA form, the CDR3 reads TGTGCCAGTAGTCGTCCGGGGAGGTACGAGCAGTACTTC.

The chain has TRBV30 and TRBJ1-3; maybe TRBD1 (6 bases). Germline CDR1 and CDR2: GTSNPN and SVGIG (reference sequence). This CDR3 contains 12 residues. V dropped 8 bases and J dropped 4 bases, with 12 bases sitting between them. This chain's CDR3 is CANTGSGNTIYF. CDR3 DNA: TGTGCCAACACAGGGTCCGGAAACACCATATATTTT.

This sequence joins TRBV5-1 and TRBJ2-5; 7 bases are a match to TRBD2. V gave up 6 bases and J gave up 5 bases; unmatched junction bases: 7. The CDR3 loop spans 13 amino acids. Germline CDR1 is SGHRS and CDR2 is YFSETQ. CDR3 nucleotide sequence: TGCGCCAGCATGGTCCAGGGAGGGGAGACCCAGTACTTC. It codes for CASMVQGGETQYF.

The chain links TRBV5-5 to TRBJ1-4; D unclear. CDR3 length equals 13 residues. Germline CDR1 reads SGHKS; CDR2 reads YYEKEE (reference sequence). The V end lost 5 bases, the J end lost 4 bases, and 9 bases lay between the germline ends. The CDR3: CASSPNFNEKLFF. CDR3 bases: TGTGCCAGCAGTCCAAACTTTAATGAAAAACTGTTTTTT.

This chain connects TRBV5-4 to TRBJ2-1; TRBD2 agrees at 8 bases. Germline V CDR1 and CDR2: SGHNT, YYREEE (reference sequence). This CDR3 has 16 amino acids. The J segment lost 4 bases and the V segment lost 4 bases, leaving 10 bases of the junction unmatched. CDR3 sequence (DNA): TGTGCCAGCAGCGGGCGCGGCGGGGGGTCTTACAATGAGCAGTTCTTC. This codes for CASSGRGGGSYNEQFF. The variable domain in full, completed from reference TRBV5-4 and TRBJ2-1, reads ETGVTQSPTHLIKTRGQQVTLRCSSQSGHNTVSWYQQALGQGPQFIFQYYREEENGRGNFPPRFSGLQFPNYSSELNVNALELDDSALYLCASSGRGGGSYNEQFFGPGTRLTVL.

V usage is TRBV27 and J usage is TRBJ1-5; 10 bases map to TRBD1. With 4 bases clipped from V and 5 bases from J, the junction kept 8 bases outside the gene matches. Germline CDR1 and CDR2: MNHEY and SMNVEV (reference sequence). The CDR3 is 16 residues long. The CDR3 DNA follows: TGTGCCAGCAGTTCAGACAGGGGGCTCGGGGATCAGCCCCAGCATTTT. As protein: CASSSDRGLGDQPQHF.

The V and J genes are TRBV7-6 and TRBJ2-7; a possible D gene is TRBD1 (7 bases). Germline CDR1 is SGHVS and CDR2 is FNYEAQ. Trimming stripped 3 bases from V and 7 bases from J, with 22 bases between. This CDR3 region has 16 residues. For the CDR3, the DNA is TGTGCCAGCAGCTTGACCGCGGGACAGTCAAGCGGGGAGCAGTACTTC. Protein product: CASSLTAGQSSGEQYF.

CDR3 in amino acids: CAISAGGDIQYF. Here the CDR3 DNA reads TGTGCCATCAGTGCAGGGGGTGACATTCAGTACTTC. The chain joins TRBV10-3 to TRBJ2-4, with TRBD1 identical over 7 bases. The V and J ends lost 4 bases and 8 bases, in that order; junction bases with no gene match: 2. Looked up from germline, CDR1 is ENHRY and CDR2 is SYGVKD. The CDR3 totals 12 residues.

The genes are TRBV19 and TRBJ1-5, with D perhaps TRBD1 (5 bases). CDR3 length equals 13 residues. Trimming pared 8 bases from V and 3 bases from J, leaving 11 bases between. Germline V gene sequence: CDR1 LNHDA, CDR2 SQIVND (reference sequence). The CDR3, as DNA: TGTGCCAGTGGTGGGGCCGACAATCAGCCCCAGCATTTT. Translated: CASGGADNQPQHF. Full variable domain (missing parts from reference TRBV19 and TRBJ1-5): DGGITQSPKYLFRKEGQNVTLSCEQNLNHDAMYWYRQDPGQGLRLIYYSQIVNDFQKGDIAEGYSVSREKKESFPLTVTSAQKNPTAFYLCASGGADNQPQHFGDGTRLSIL.

This clone was seen more than once but under ten times. The chain links TRBV7-9 to TRBJ1-2; perhaps TRBD1 as D (6 bases). Trimming took 3 bases from V and 7 from J, leaving 12 bases between them. The CDR3 runs to 13 residues. Germline CDR1 reads SEHNR; CDR2 reads FQNEAQ (reference sequence). CDR3 residues: CASSFLGAGGYTF. In nucleotides, the CDR3 is TGTGCCAGCAGCTTTCTGGGGGCCGGTGGCTACACCTTC.

This clone has more than one count but fewer than ten. The chain joins TRBV7-3 to TRBJ2-3, with D uncertain. The length of the CDR3 is 12 residues. Germline V gene data show CDR1 as SGHTA and CDR2 as FQGTGA. V dropped 4 bases and J dropped 8 bases, with 10 bases sitting between them. In DNA, the CDR3 is TGTGCCAGCAGCTCCTCGTATGGTACGCAGTATTTT. Protein: CASSSSYGTQYF.

The V gene is TRBV6-1, the J gene TRBJ1-1; unclear D gene. This CDR3 spans 12 amino acids. Trimming took off 1 base at V and 10 bases at J, with 10 bases between the two ends. Germline V lookup: CDR1 MNHNS, CDR2 SASEGT. The CDR3 DNA reads TGTGCCAGCAGTGAAGTTGTGTGGAGAGCTTTCTTT. Its protein is CASSEVVWRAFF.

The chain uses TRBV10-1 and TRBJ2-2, with D unclear. The CDR3 is made up of 13 amino acids. Looked up from germline, CDR1 is WNHNN and CDR2 is SYGVQD (reference sequence). V was trimmed by 6 bases and J by 4 bases, leaving 9 bases between them. DNA of the CDR3: TGCGCCAGCAGCCCCGGGTTCACCGGGGAGCTGTTTTTT. Protein sequence: CASSPGFTGELFF.

The chain combines TRBV28 with TRBJ2-1; a possible D gene is TRBD1 (5 bases). Per the germline V gene, CDR1 is MDHEN and CDR2 is SYDVKM. V lost 3 bases and J 5 bases, leaving 17 bases between the germline ends. The CDR3 length is 16 residues. The CDR3 nucleotides read TGTGCCAGCAGTTTTCCCCCCGACAGACTTAACAATGAGCAGTTCTTC. Its translation is CASSFPPDRLNNEQFF. The full variable domain, completed using reference TRBV28 and TRBJ2-1, is DVKVTQSSRYLVKRTGEKVFLECVQDMDHENMFWYRQDPGLGLRLIYFSYDVKMKEKGDIPEGYSVSREKKERFSLILESASTNQTSMYLCASSFPPDRLNNEQFFGPGTRLTVL.

The chain employs TRBV15 and TRBJ1-3, with 7 bases aligning to TRBD1. V lost 5 bases to trimming and J lost 1 base; unmatched junction nucleotides: 8. The germline V gene encodes CDR1 LNHNV and CDR2 YYDKDF (reference sequence). The CDR3 sequence is 16 residues long. The CDR3 DNA is TGTGCCACCAGCGGACCCCCGACAGGGTCTGGAAACACCATATATTTT. This codes for CATSGPPTGSGNTIYF.

The chain links TRBV5-1 to TRBJ2-5, with TRBD1 identical over 9 bases. The germline V gene encodes CDR1 SGHRS and CDR2 YFSETQ. The CDR3 spans 14 residues. V trimming: 5 bases; J trimming: 5 bases; junction bases outside the gene matches: 7. In nucleotides, the CDR3 is TGCGCCAGCAGTCGGACAGGGGTGCGGGAGACCCAGTACTTC. This sequence encodes CASSRTGVRETQYF.

This rearrangement joins TRBV7-2 to TRBJ2-3, with 10 bases identical to TRBD2. Germline CDR1 is SGHTA and CDR2 is FQGNSA. The V segment lost 7 bases and the J segment 3 bases; nucleotides outside the gene matches: 4. The CDR3 sequence is 14 residues long. CDR3 region: CASTQGLATDTQYF. The CDR3 coding sequence is TGTGCCAGCACCCAGGGACTAGCGACAGATACGCAGTATTTT.

The rearrangement joins TRBV14 to TRBJ1-6; D remains ambiguous. The CDR3 runs to 17 residues. Germline CDR1 and CDR2: SGHDN and FVKESK. V lost 1 base and J 4 bases, leaving 14 bases between the germline ends. The CDR3 spells CASSQAGSAFYNSPLHF. The CDR3 DNA follows: TGTGCCAGCAGCCAAGCGGGTTCGGCATTTTATAATTCACCCCTCCACTTT. Based on the CDR3 plus reference TRBV14 and TRBJ1-6, the full variable domain is EAGVTQFPSHSVIEKGQTVTLRCDPISGHDNLYWYRRVMGKEIKFLLHFVKESKQDESGMPNNRFLAERTGGTYSTLKVQPAELEDSGVYFCASSQAGSAFYNSPLHFGNGTRLTVT.

The chain employs TRBV2 and TRBJ2-1; D perhaps matches TRBD1 (6 bases). Per germline, CDR1 SNHLY and CDR2 FYNNEI. V was trimmed by 8 bases and J by 13 bases, leaving 21 bases between them. This CDR3 is built from 13 residues. DNA for the CDR3: TGTGCCAGCCTTGACCGGGTTGACAGGTTTCAGTTCTTC. Its translation is CASLDRVDRFQFF.

The CDR3 nucleotides are TGTGCCAGCAGCTCCGTCGGACTAGCGGGGGCCTCCTACGAGCAGTACTTC. It codes for CASSSVGLAGASYEQYF. The chain links TRBV5-4 to TRBJ2-7; 13 bases align to TRBD2. CDR3 size: 17 residues. CDR1 and CDR2 (germline): SGHNT, YYREEE (reference sequence). J gave up 0 bases and V 3 bases, and 6 bases lay outside the gene matches.

This chain links TRBV7-8 with TRBJ1-2; the match to TRBD1 covers 8 bases. The CDR3 consists of 14 residues. Germline CDR1 reads SGHVS; CDR2 reads FQNEAQ. Germline trimming cut 5 bases from V and 2 bases from J; bases unmatched to any gene: 4. CDR3 sequence (DNA): TGTGCCAGCAGCATCGACAGGGGAAACTATGGCTACACCTTC. This gives the protein CASSIDRGNYGYTF.

This chain connects TRBV6-5 to TRBJ1-2; D uncertain. Per germline, CDR1 MNHEY and CDR2 SVGAGI. This CDR3 comprises 14 residues. V lost 4 bases and J lost 7, with 16 bases in between. CDR3 sequence reads: CASSSGLPKGGYTF. The CDR3 DNA sequence: TGTGCCAGCAGTTCTGGACTCCCTAAAGGTGGCTACACCTTC.

This clone was detected only a few times. The chain couples TRBV28 to TRBJ1-6, with 9 nucleotides matching TRBD1. The V gene end was trimmed by 6 bases and the J gene end by 7 bases; junction bases not matched to a gene: 7. The CDR3 has 15 residues. The germline gives CDR1 MDHEN, CDR2 SYDVKM. The chain's CDR3 is CASRTTGGRNSPLHF. CDR3 coding DNA: TGTGCCAGCAGGACGACAGGGGGGAGGAATTCACCCCTCCACTTT.

This clone has a handful of counts. The chain joins TRBV11-2 to TRBJ2-3; 7 bases fit TRBD2. With V trimmed by 5 bases and J by 6 bases, 11 bases remained unmatched. This CDR3 has 15 residues. Germline loops: CDR1 SGHAT, CDR2 FQNNGV. The CDR3 DNA reads TGTGCCAGCAGCCTATACGGTGGGGAGGGGGATACGCAGTATTTT. Translated, it gives CASSLYGGEGDTQYF.

The chain links TRBV10-3 to TRBJ2-7; 9 nucleotides align to TRBD1. The trim removed 7 bases at V and 2 bases at J, leaving 3 bases unmatched. The CDR3 is 13 residues long. Germline values: CDR1 ENHRY, CDR2 SYGVKD. The CDR3 sequence is CAIMGTGTYEQYF. The CDR3 DNA reads TGTGCCATCATGGGGACAGGGACCTACGAGCAGTACTTC.

CDR3: CSGLGGNEKLFF. The DNA for the CDR3 is TGCAGCGGACTAGGCGGTAATGAAAAACTGTTTTTT. V gene TRBV29-1 combines with J gene TRBJ1-4, with D unresolved. CDR3 length: 12 residues. With 7 bases removed from V and 4 bases from J, the gap between germline ends came to 10 bases. Per the germline V gene, CDR1 is SQVTM and CDR2 is ANQGSEA.

The V and J genes are TRBV5-6 and TRBJ2-3; 7 bases agree with TRBD2. Per the germline V gene, CDR1 is SGHDT and CDR2 is YYEEEE. This CDR3 has 15 amino acids. The V and J ends lost 2 bases and 4 bases, in that order; junction bases with no gene match: 7. This chain's CDR3 is CASSFFSAGADTQYF. CDR3 nucleotide sequence: TGTGCCAGCAGCTTTTTTTCCGCGGGGGCAGATACGCAGTATTTT. The whole variable domain, filled in from reference TRBV5-6 and TRBJ2-3, reads DAGVTQSPTHLIKTRGQQVTLRCSPKSGHDTVSWYQQALGQGPQFIFQYYEEEERQRGNFPDRFSGHQFPNYSSELNVNALLLGDSALYLCASSFFSAGADTQYFGPGTRLTVL.

This clone was seen more than once but under ten times. This chain links TRBV5-5 with TRBJ1-4; D is ambiguous. V lost 4 bases, J lost 5 bases, and 6 bases lay in between. CDR1 and CDR2 (germline): SGHKS, YYEKEE (reference sequence). CDR3 size: 12 residues. The chain's CDR3 is CASSLDNEKLFF. CDR3 in DNA: TGTGCCAGCAGCCTAGACAATGAAAAACTGTTTTTT.

The rearrangement uses TRBV18 and TRBJ2-3; 13 positions agree with TRBD2. Germline CDR1 is KGHSH and CDR2 is LQKENI. The CDR3 is 16 residues long. The J segment lost 6 bases and the V segment lost 2 bases, leaving 5 bases of the junction unmatched. CDR3 in amino acids: CASSPGTSGARDTQYF. The CDR3 region has the DNA TGTGCCAGCTCACCAGGGACTAGCGGGGCCCGGGATACGCAGTATTTT.

V and J are TRBV19 and TRBJ2-7, with D perhaps being TRBD1 or TRBD2 (6 bases each). The germline V and J ends were trimmed by 0 bases and 3 bases, with 9 bases remaining between them. CDR1 is LNHDA and CDR2 is SQIVND in the germline V gene (reference sequence). The CDR3 totals 14 residues. CDR3 amino acids: CASSIDGGRYEQYF. The CDR3 nucleotides are TGTGCCAGTAGTATAGATGGGGGGCGCTACGAGCAGTACTTC.

This clone showed up just once. CDR3 coding DNA: TGTGCCAGCAGTTTAGCAGGGGGCTATGGGAACACTGAAGCTTTCTTT. This encodes CASSLAGGYGNTEAFF. This sequence joins TRBV27 and TRBJ1-1; 8 bases map to TRBD1. After removal of 2 bases from V and 1 base from J, the junction contained 6 bases not matched to a gene. Per germline, CDR1 MNHEY and CDR2 SMNVEV (reference sequence). This CDR3 is built from 16 residues.

The chain employs TRBV7-9 and TRBJ2-3; either TRBD1 or TRBD2 may supply D (5 bases each). The V end lost 3 bases, the J end lost 1 base, and 17 bases lay between the germline ends. Per the germline V gene, CDR1 is SEHNR and CDR2 is FQNEAQ (reference sequence). The CDR3 consists of 17 residues. In DNA, the CDR3 is TGTGCCAGCAGCTTCACTCTCCGACGGGACCGCACAGATACGCAGTATTTT. Translating gives CASSFTLRRDRTDTQYF.